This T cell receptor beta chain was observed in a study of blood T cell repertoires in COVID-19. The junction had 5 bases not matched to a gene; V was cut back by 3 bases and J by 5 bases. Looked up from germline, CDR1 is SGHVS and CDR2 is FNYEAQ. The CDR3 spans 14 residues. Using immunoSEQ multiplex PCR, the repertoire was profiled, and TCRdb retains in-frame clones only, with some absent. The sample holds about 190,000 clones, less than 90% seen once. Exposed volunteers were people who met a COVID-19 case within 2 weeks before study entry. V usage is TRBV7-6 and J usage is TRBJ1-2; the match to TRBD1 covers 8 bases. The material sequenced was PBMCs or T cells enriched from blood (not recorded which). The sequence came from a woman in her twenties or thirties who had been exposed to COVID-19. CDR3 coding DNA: TGTGCCAGCAGCTTCGGGACAGGAGCTTATGGCTACACCTTC. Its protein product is CASSFGTGAYGYTF.